The source of this T cell receptor beta chain is a study of T cell changes during pregnancy in multiple sclerosis. Germline values: CDR1 SGHTA, CDR2 FQGTGA. Unmatched junction bases numbered 1, after V lost 4 bases and J lost 1 base. This CDR3 comprises 14 residues. TCRdb's copy holds only in-frame clones and misses some; the assay was immunoSEQ multiplex PCR. Of roughly 30,000 clones in the sample, about 91% are singletons; the top ten hold approximately 7%. This clone appeared many times. This specimen was CD8+ T cells from peripheral blood mononuclear cells, taken after pregnancy. This chain uses TRBV7-3 with TRBJ1-1; 9 bases are a match to TRBD1. This clonotype was obtained from a female donor with multiple sclerosis, enrolled in a pregnancy study. The CDR3 DNA sequence: TGTGCCAGCAGCTCGACAGGGGGGAACACTGAAGCTTTCTTT. This codes for CASSSTGGNTEAFF.